Given below is one T cell receptor beta chain in context. The data are from a study of shared clonotypes between healthy human individuals. Data came from immunoSEQ multiplex PCR; TCRdb stores just in-frame clones and leaves some out. The sample carries over 2 million clones, roughly 92% recorded once. The CDR3 length is 15 residues. This chain links TRBV21-1 with TRBJ2-1; the table's D gene call, TRBD2, was not cross checked with the DNA. TRBV21-1 is deemed a pseudogene. Material for sequencing was naive CD4+ T cells from PBMCs. Subset here: CD45RA+ positively selected. The sequence was collected from a man younger than 35 in good health. Some clones in this sample may be carry-over from other donors' samples. This CDR3 is CASKGCGRSYNEQFF. CDR3 sequence (DNA): TGTGCCAGCAAAGGTTGCGGGCGCTCCTACAATGAGCAGTTCTTC.